A single sample gave rise to the 11 T cell receptor beta chains below, sequenced in a study of blood T cell repertoires in COVID-19. Clones were read by immunoSEQ multiplex PCR, and TCRdb kept only the in-frame ones, dropping some. The sample records 100,000 or so clones, 85% to 90% being singletons. The sequencing sample was made of peripheral blood. The source is a man aged 45-65 years with acute or convalescent COVID-19.

V and J are TRBV7-9 and TRBJ2-2; tentative D call: TRBD1 (5 bases). V gave up 5 bases and J gave up 8 bases, with 18 bases separating them. The CDR3 has 15 residues. Germline CDR1 reads SEHNR; CDR2 reads FQNEAQ (reference sequence). The CDR3 sequence: CASSPVRQQRGELFF. The CDR3 nucleotides read TGTGCCAGCAGCCCCGTTCGACAGCAAAGGGGGGAGCTGTTTTTT.

The genes are TRBV3-1 (or the pseudogene TRBV3-2) and TRBJ2-7; the D gene is possibly TRBD2 (6 bases). This CDR3 has 16 amino acids. The V gene lost 4 bases and the J gene lost 2 bases, with 18 bases spanning the gap. Germline assignment: CDR1 LGHDT and CDR2 YNNKEL (reference sequence). This CDR3 reads CASSRETGGVPYEQYF. CDR3 nucleotide sequence: TGTGCCAGCAGCCGAGAGACCGGAGGGGTGCCCTACGAGCAGTACTTC.

This chain links TRBV9 with TRBJ1-2; D remains ambiguous. The CDR3 covers 15 residues. Germline V gives CDR1 SGDLS, CDR2 YYNGEE. Trimming took 4 bases from V and 5 from J, leaving 18 bases between them. CDR3 nucleotide sequence: TGTGCCAGCAGCTCCCGACCTCATCGGGGATATGGCTACACCTTC. It encodes CASSSRPHRGYGYTF.

A remark on this clone: In the same sample, other DNA sequences code for this CDR3. The chain has TRBV14 and TRBJ2-1; 10 positions match TRBD2. The V gene end was trimmed by 1 base and the J gene end by 3 bases; junction bases not matched to a gene: 0. CDR1 SGHDN and CDR2 FVKESK come from the germline V gene. This CDR3 spans 15 amino acids. The CDR3 spells CASSQVAGGYNEQFF. As DNA, the CDR3 is TGTGCCAGCAGCCAAGTAGCGGGGGGCTACAATGAGCAGTTCTTC.

This rearrangement joins TRBV11-2 to TRBJ2-7; D is ambiguous. Germline V gene lookup returns CDR1 SGHAT and CDR2 FQNNGV. CDR3 size: 14 residues. The V end was cut by 5 bases, the J end by 6 bases, with 17 bases between. CDR3 loop: CASSPNSRIGEQYF. The CDR3 DNA sequence: TGTGCCAGCAGCCCAAATTCTAGGATAGGCGAGCAGTACTTC.

This chain connects TRBV9 to TRBJ2-7, with a weak D call TRBD1 (5 bases). This CDR3 has 14 amino acids. CDR1 is SGDLS, CDR2 YYNGEE, per germline. V lost 3 bases and J 4 bases, leaving 14 bases between the germline ends. The CDR3 nucleotides are TGTGCCAGCAGCGCGTCAGGGATTGGGTACGAGCAGTACTTC. This codes for CASSASGIGYEQYF.

The genes are TRBV4-1 and TRBJ1-2; TRBD1 might be the D (6 bases). This CDR3 spans 17 amino acids. CDR1 and CDR2 (germline): MGHRA, YSYEKL. V lost 3 bases, J lost 3 bases, and 20 bases lay in between. CDR3 sequence (DNA): TGCGCCAGCAGCCAGACCCCTCCCAGGGGCAAGGACTATGGCTACACCTTC. Its translation: CASSQTPPRGKDYGYTF.

J is TRBJ2-7 and V is TRBV5-8; possible D gene TRBD2, 6 bases. CDR1 SGHTS and CDR2 YDEGEE come from the germline V gene. The CDR3 runs 14 residues. Trimming left V 2 bases short and J 6 bases short, with 15 bases between. The CDR3 nucleotides are TGTGCCAGCAGCTTTGGTAGCGGCACTCTCGAGCAGTACTTC. This codes for CASSFGSGTLEQYF.

This rearrangement joins TRBV2 to TRBJ2-1, with 10 bases that match TRBD2. This CDR3 has 20 residues. J was trimmed by 3 bases and V by 3 bases; bases with no gene match: 17. The V gene's germline CDR1 is SNHLY and CDR2 FYNNEI. The CDR3 loop is CASSDKFLLIGLADYNEQFF. CDR3 in DNA: TGTGCCAGCAGTGATAAATTTCTCTTGATAGGACTAGCGGACTACAATGAGCAGTTCTTC.

This chain links TRBV5-8 with TRBJ2-5; unclear D gene. This CDR3 contains 14 residues. Per the germline V gene, CDR1 is SGHTS and CDR2 is YDEGEE. Trimming removed 1 base from V and 2 bases from J, with 9 bases in between. The CDR3 region is CASSLFPDQETQYF. In nucleotides, the CDR3 is TGTGCCAGCAGCTTGTTTCCAGATCAAGAGACCCAGTACTTC.

The chain couples TRBV5-5 to TRBJ2-5; 7 nucleotides agree with TRBD1. From germline, CDR1 is SGHKS and CDR2 YYEKEE (reference sequence). Trimming took 2 bases from V and 5 from J; bases not matched to a gene: 6. The CDR3 consists of 14 residues. The CDR3 DNA reads TGTGCCAGCAGCTTACAGGGGATCGCCGAGACCCAGTACTTC. This sequence encodes CASSLQGIAETQYF. The full variable domain, completed using reference TRBV5-5 and TRBJ2-5, is DAGVTQSPTHLIKTRGQQVTLRCSPISGHKSVSWYQQVLGQGPQFIFQYYEKEERGRGNFPDRFSARQFPNYSSELNVNALLLGDSALYLCASSLQGIAETQYFGPGTRLLVL.